Following are 4 T cell receptor beta chains from one sample sequenced in a study of identical twins. TCRdb itself ran the 5' RACE reads through MiXCR, one entry per CDR3 protein. This table has roughly 690,000 distinct CDR3 sequences, roughly 6% appearing once. Sequenced material: naive T cells sorted from blood. These receptors came from a man between 18 and 35 years old in good health.

This clonotype was seen at least ten times. The V gene is TRBV29-1, the J gene TRBJ2-3; D is undetermined. V dropped 3 bases and J dropped 2 bases, with 9 bases sitting between them. Germline CDR1 is SQVTM and CDR2 is ANQGSEA. The CDR3 length is 13 residues. CDR3 protein: CSVEWGHTDTQYF. The CDR3 nucleotides are TGCAGCGTTGAGTGGGGTCACACAGATACGCAGTATTTT.

The CDR3 sequence: CAWNRDRGTGELFF. The CDR3 DNA sequence: TGTGCCTGGAACCGGGACAGGGGAACCGGGGAGCTGTTTTTT. J is TRBJ2-2 and V is TRBV30; the match to TRBD1 covers 10 bases. In germline, CDR1 is GTSNPN, CDR2 SVGIG (reference sequence). V dropped 4 bases and J dropped 5; count of bases not matched to a gene: 4. CDR3 size: 14 residues.

CDR3 residues: CASSYSSVGSNQPQHF. DNA for the CDR3: TGTGCCAGCAGTTACTCGTCCGTAGGGAGCAATCAGCCCCAGCATTTT. The chain uses TRBV6-5 and TRBJ1-5; D is uncertain. V gave up 0 bases and J gave up 1 base, with 10 bases separating them. The CDR3 contains 16 residues. From germline, CDR1 is MNHEY and CDR2 SVGAGI.

This clonotype has more than one count but fewer than ten. The chain uses TRBV7-2 and TRBJ2-2; D possibly corresponds to TRBD2 (7 bases). The CDR3 covers 16 residues. V lost 7 bases and J 2 bases, leaving 17 bases between the germline ends. Per the germline V gene, CDR1 is SGHTA and CDR2 is FQGNSA. CDR3 sequence reads: CASNPLGGGNTGELFF. The CDR3 nucleotides read TGTGCCAGCAACCCTTTAGGGGGGGGAAACACCGGGGAGCTGTTTTTT.